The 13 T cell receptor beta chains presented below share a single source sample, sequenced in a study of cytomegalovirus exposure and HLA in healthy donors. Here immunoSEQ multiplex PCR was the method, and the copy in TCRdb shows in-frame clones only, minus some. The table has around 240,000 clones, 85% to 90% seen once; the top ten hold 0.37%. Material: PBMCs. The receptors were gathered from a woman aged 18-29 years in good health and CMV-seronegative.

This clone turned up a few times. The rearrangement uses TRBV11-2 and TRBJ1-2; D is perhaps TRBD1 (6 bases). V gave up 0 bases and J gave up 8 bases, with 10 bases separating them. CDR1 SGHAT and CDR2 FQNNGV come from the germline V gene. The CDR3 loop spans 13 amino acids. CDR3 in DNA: TGTGCCAGCAGCTTAGATACAGGGCGCGGCTACACCTTC. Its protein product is CASSLDTGRGYTF.

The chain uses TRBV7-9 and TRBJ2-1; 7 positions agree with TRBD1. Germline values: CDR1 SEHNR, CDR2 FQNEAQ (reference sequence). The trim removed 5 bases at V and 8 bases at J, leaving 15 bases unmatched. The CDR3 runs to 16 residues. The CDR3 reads CASSPTRGRPQDEQFF. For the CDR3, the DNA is TGTGCCAGCAGCCCGACGAGGGGGCGCCCCCAGGATGAGCAGTTCTTC.

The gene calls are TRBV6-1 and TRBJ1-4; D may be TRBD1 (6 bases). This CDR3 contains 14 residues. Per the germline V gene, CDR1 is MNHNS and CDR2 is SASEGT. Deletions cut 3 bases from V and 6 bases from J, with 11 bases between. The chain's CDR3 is CASSDRDTHEKLFF. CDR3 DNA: TGTGCCAGCAGTGACCGGGACACTCATGAAAAACTGTTTTTT.

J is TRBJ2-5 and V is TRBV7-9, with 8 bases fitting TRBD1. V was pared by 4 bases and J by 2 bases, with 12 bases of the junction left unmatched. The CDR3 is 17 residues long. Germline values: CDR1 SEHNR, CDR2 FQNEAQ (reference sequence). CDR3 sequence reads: CASSSTVHRGFQETQYF. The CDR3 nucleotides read TGTGCCAGCAGCTCCACGGTCCACAGGGGGTTTCAAGAGACCCAGTACTTC.

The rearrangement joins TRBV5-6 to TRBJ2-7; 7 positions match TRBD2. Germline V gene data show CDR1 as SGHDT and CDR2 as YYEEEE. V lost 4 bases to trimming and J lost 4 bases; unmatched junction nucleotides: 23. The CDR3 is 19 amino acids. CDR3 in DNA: TGTGCCAGCAGCACGAACCCGCTTTCCTTGGGGCTAGCGGAGTACGAGCAGTACGTC. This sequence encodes CASSTNPLSLGLAEYEQYV.

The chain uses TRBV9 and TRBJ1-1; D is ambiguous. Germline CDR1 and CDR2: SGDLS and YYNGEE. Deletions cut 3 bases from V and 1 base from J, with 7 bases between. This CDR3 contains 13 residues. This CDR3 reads CASSDAGNTEAFF. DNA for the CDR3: TGTGCCAGCAGCGACGCCGGGAACACTGAAGCTTTCTTT.

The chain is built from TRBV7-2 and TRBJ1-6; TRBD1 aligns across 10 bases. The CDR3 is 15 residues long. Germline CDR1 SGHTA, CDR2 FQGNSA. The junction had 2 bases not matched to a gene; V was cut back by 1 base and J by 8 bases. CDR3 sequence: CASSLETGGDSPLHF. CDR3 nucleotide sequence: TGTGCCAGCAGCTTAGAGACAGGGGGCGATTCACCCCTCCACTTT.

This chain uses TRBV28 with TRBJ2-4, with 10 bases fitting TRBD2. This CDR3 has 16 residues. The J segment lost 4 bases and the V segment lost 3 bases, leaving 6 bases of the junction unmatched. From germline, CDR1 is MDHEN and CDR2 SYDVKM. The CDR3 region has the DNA TGTGCCAGCAGTTTTTCGGCTAGCGGGGGAAAAAACATTCAGTACTTC. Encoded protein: CASSFSASGGKNIQYF. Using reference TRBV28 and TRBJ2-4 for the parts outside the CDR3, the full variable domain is DVKVTQSSRYLVKRTGEKVFLECVQDMDHENMFWYRQDPGLGLRLIYFSYDVKMKEKGDIPEGYSVSREKKERFSLILESASTNQTSMYLCASSFSASGGKNIQYFGAGTRLSVL.

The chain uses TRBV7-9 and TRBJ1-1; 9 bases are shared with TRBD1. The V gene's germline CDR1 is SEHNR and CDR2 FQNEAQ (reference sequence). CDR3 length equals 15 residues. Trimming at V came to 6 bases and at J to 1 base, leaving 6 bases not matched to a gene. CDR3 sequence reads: CASRVGDRENTEAFF. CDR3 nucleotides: TGTGCCAGCAGAGTAGGGGACAGGGAGAACACTGAAGCTTTCTTT.

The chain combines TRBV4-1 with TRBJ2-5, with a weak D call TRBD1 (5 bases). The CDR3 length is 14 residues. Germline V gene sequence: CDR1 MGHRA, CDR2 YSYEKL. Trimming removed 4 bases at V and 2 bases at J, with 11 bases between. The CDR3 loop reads CASSPGWSQETQYF. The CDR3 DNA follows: TGCGCCAGCAGCCCAGGGTGGTCTCAAGAGACCCAGTACTTC.

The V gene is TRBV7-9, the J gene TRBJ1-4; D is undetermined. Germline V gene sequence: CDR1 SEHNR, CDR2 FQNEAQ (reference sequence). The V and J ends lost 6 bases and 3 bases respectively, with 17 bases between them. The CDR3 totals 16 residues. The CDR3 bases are TGTGCCAGCAGTCCGATTGTGACACCCGCTAATGAAAAACTGTTTTTT. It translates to CASSPIVTPANEKLFF.

In nucleotides, the CDR3 is TGCGCCAGCAGCACAGGACAGGGGGCGGTCAATGGAGCTTTCTTT. Translation gives CASSTGQGAVNGAFF. J is TRBJ1-1 and V is TRBV5-1; 11 bases align to TRBD1. Germline assignment: CDR1 SGHRS and CDR2 YFSETQ. The V gene end was trimmed by 4 bases and the J gene end by 10 bases; junction bases not matched to a gene: 12. This CDR3 has 15 residues.

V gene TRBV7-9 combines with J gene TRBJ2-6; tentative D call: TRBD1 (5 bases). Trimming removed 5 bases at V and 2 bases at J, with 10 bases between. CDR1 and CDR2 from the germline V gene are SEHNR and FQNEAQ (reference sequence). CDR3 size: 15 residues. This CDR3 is CASSLRGTGANVLTF. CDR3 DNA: TGTGCCAGCAGCCTAAGGGGAACTGGGGCCAACGTCCTGACTTTC.